This paragraph covers one T cell receptor (beta chain) sequence. This sample stems from a study of shared clonotypes between healthy human individuals. CD4+ cells were split into CD45RA+ naive and CD45RA-negative memory subsets. The protocol was immunoSEQ multiplex PCR, while the TCRdb copy is restricted to in-frame clones and leaves out a portion. The table lists some 900,000 clones, 76% of them singletons. The CDR3 spans 12 residues. CDR1 is WSHSY and CDR2 is SAAADI in the germline V gene. The V gene end was trimmed by 7 bases and the J gene end by 4 bases; junction bases not matched to a gene: 1. This sequence joins TRBV10-2 and TRBJ2-3; the match to TRBD2 covers 8 bases. The sequenced sample consisted of memory CD4+ T cells sorted from blood. The subset denotes: CD45RA-negative fraction. The sequence was obtained from a man aged 18 to 30 in good health. CDR3 in amino acids: CASTRGADTQYF. The CDR3 bases are TGCGCCAGCACGCGGGGGGCAGATACGCAGTATTTT.